Shown below are 18 T cell receptor beta chains from a single sample sequenced in a study of T cells in Graves' hyperthyroidism and ophthalmopathy. Regions amplified from RNA transcripts were the TCR beta CDR3 regions. Primed by the HTBI set, a first-round RT-PCR was run on the TCR CDR3. From the multiplex PCR reads, TCRdb called clonotypes with MiXCR, one entry per CDR3 protein. The table shows some 620,000 distinct CDR3 sequences, with 15% to 20% occurring only once. The sample comprised blood. The origin of the receptors is a woman between 25 and 40 years old with Graves' hyperthyroidism.

This clonotype was counted only a few times. Compared with germline, one end of the junction differs, possibly owing to a read error. The V gene is TRBV6-2 or TRBV6-3, the J gene TRBJ2-7; possible D gene TRBD1, 5 bases. From germline, CDR1 is MNHEY and CDR2 SVGEGT. The CDR3 covers 16 residues. The CDR3 here is CANSYSAGKVSYEQYF. CDR3 coding DNA: TGTGCCAACAGTTACTCGGCAGGGAAGGTCTCCTACGAGCAGTACTTC.

This clonotype has ten or more counts. V is TRBV3-1 and J is TRBJ2-7, with D hard to call. Trimming removed 3 bases from V and 0 bases from J, with 15 bases in between. The CDR3 contains 16 residues. Germline CDR1 LGHDT, CDR2 YNNKEL (reference sequence). The CDR3 loop is CASSHHDRGPSYEQYF. CDR3 nucleotide sequence: TGTGCCAGCAGCCATCACGATCGAGGCCCCTCCTACGAGCAGTACTTC.

The gene calls are TRBV28 and TRBJ1-3; D gene uncertain. Germline V gene lookup returns CDR1 MDHEN and CDR2 SYDVKM. Trimming removed 3 bases from V and 2 bases from J, with 14 bases in between. The length of the CDR3 is 16 residues. The CDR3 protein is CASSLDVPLTGNTIYF. CDR3 in DNA: TGTGCCAGCAGTTTGGATGTCCCCCTTACTGGAAACACCATATATTTT. Full variable domain (remainder filled in from reference TRBV28 and TRBJ1-3): DVKVTQSSRYLVKRTGEKVFLECVQDMDHENMFWYRQDPGLGLRLIYFSYDVKMKEKGDIPEGYSVSREKKERFSLILESASTNQTSMYLCASSLDVPLTGNTIYFGEGSWLTVV.

This clonotype was seen at least ten times. The junction differs from germline at one of its ends, possibly a read error. The chain carries TRBV5-1 and TRBJ2-3, with D perhaps given as TRBD1 or TRBD2 (5 bases each). The CDR3 runs to 12 residues. Looked up from germline, CDR1 is SGHRS and CDR2 is YFSETQ. CDR3 DNA sequence: TGTGCCAGTTCCTTCGAGGGGGATACGCAGTATTTT. Translated, it gives CASSFEGDTQYF.

V and J are TRBV20-1 and TRBJ2-1, with 9 bases fitting TRBD2. Germline assignment: CDR1 DFQATT and CDR2 SNEGSKA (reference sequence). This CDR3 spans 15 amino acids. J gave up 4 bases and V 3 bases, and 7 bases lay outside the gene matches. CDR3 coding DNA: TGCAGTGCTAGTCTTGGACTAGCGACTTACAATGAGCAGTTCTTC. This translates into CSASLGLATYNEQFF.

This clonotype was counted a few times. The gene calls are TRBV6-2 or TRBV6-3 and TRBJ1-5; D perhaps matches TRBD1 (5 bases). Germline V gene lookup returns CDR1 MNHEY and CDR2 SVGEGT. The CDR3 is 16 amino acids. The V end was cut by 7 bases, the J end by 0 bases, with 16 bases between. CDR3 residues: CASKKSTDNSNQPQHF. DNA for the CDR3: TGTGCCAGCAAAAAAAGTACGGACAATAGCAATCAGCCCCAGCATTTT.

This clonotype came up once. The rearrangement uses TRBV19 and TRBJ1-4, with D possibly matching TRBD1 (5 bases). Germline V lookup: CDR1 LNHDA, CDR2 SQIVND (reference sequence). The CDR3 extends over 20 amino acids. V lost 6 bases and J lost 4, with 30 bases in between. CDR3 bases: TGTGCCAGTAGGCGCCTCGGTCTTACTGAAGTCCCACAGGATAATGAAAAACTGTTTTTT. This codes for CASRRLGLTEVPQDNEKLFF.

The V call is TRBV20-1, the J call TRBJ2-7, with 8 bases aligning to TRBD1. CDR3 size: 14 residues. V lost 1 base to trimming and J lost 3 bases; unmatched junction nucleotides: 5. The germline V gene encodes CDR1 DFQATT and CDR2 SNEGSKA (reference sequence). The CDR3: CSARVKDRVYEQYF. The DNA of the CDR3 is TGCAGTGCTAGAGTAAAGGACAGGGTCTACGAGCAGTACTTC.

The gene calls are TRBV4-1 and TRBJ1-5; a weak D match, TRBD1 (5 bases). The CDR3 length is 18 residues. V lost 0 bases, J lost 2 bases, and 17 bases lay in between. The germline gives CDR1 MGHRA, CDR2 YSYEKL. DNA of the CDR3: TGCGCCAGCAGCCAAGATATGGGAGGGGTTCGGGGCAATCAGCCCCAGCATTTT. Translation gives CASSQDMGGVRGNQPQHF.

The V and J genes are TRBV19 and TRBJ2-1, with 15 bases aligning to TRBD2. With V trimmed by 6 bases and J by 4 bases, 4 bases remained unmatched. The CDR3 has 16 residues. Germline V CDR1 and CDR2: LNHDA, SQIVND (reference sequence). This CDR3 reads CASRRTSGRVYNEQFF. The CDR3 DNA reads TGTGCCAGTAGGCGGACTAGCGGGAGGGTATACAATGAGCAGTTCTTC. Combining the CDR3 with reference TRBV19 and TRBJ2-1 gives the whole variable domain DGGITQSPKYLFRKEGQNVTLSCEQNLNHDAMYWYRQDPGQGLRLIYYSQIVNDFQKGDIAEGYSVSREKKESFPLTVTSAQKNPTAFYLCASRRTSGRVYNEQFFGPGTRLTVL.

V and J are TRBV9 and TRBJ1-1; a possible D gene is TRBD1 (5 bases). Looked up from germline, CDR1 is SGDLS and CDR2 is YYNGEE. The CDR3 consists of 15 residues. V gave up 3 bases and J gave up 8 bases, with 20 bases separating them. CDR3 coding DNA: TGTGCCAGCAGCGGAGGGGATTACGTCCCCTCCGAAGCTTTCTTT. Translating gives CASSGGDYVPSEAFF.

Ten or more counts support this clonotype. This sequence joins TRBV11-3 and TRBJ2-7; D not certain. Trimming stripped 0 bases from V and 2 bases from J, with 11 bases between. Germline loops: CDR1 SGHNT, CDR2 YENEEA. The CDR3 sequence is 15 residues long. The CDR3 region is CASSLDPAHTYEQYF. CDR3 DNA: TGTGCCAGCAGCTTAGATCCGGCTCATACCTACGAGCAGTACTTC.

V is TRBV20-1 and J is TRBJ2-4, with 7 bases that match TRBD2. Trimming took 0 bases from V and 0 from J; bases not matched to a gene: 23. The germline V gene encodes CDR1 DFQATT and CDR2 SNEGSKA (reference sequence). The CDR3 consists of 22 residues. The CDR3 region has the DNA TGCAGTGCTAGAGATAGTTACCGGGGTTTTAGGGCGGGGGAGTTAGCCAAAAACATTCAGTACTTC. Its translation: CSARDSYRGFRAGELAKNIQYF.

This clonotype showed up just a few times. The rearrangement uses TRBV12-3 or TRBV12-4 and TRBJ2-1; 12 bases are a match to TRBD1. The ends lost 5 bases at V and 0 bases at J; junction bases unmatched: 14. This CDR3 region has 20 residues. CDR3 bases: TGTGCCAGCAGTACTCGGGACAGGGGGCGCGGGGTGAGCTCCTACAATGAGCAGTTCTTC. Its protein product is CASSTRDRGRGVSSYNEQFF.

Many counts were recorded for this clonotype. V and J are TRBV11-2 and TRBJ2-3; unclear D gene. V was pared by 1 base and J by 0 bases, with 8 bases between. The CDR3 loop spans 15 amino acids. The germline V gene encodes CDR1 SGHAT and CDR2 FQNNGV. The CDR3 loop is CASSLVALSTDTQYF. CDR3 DNA sequence: TGTGCCAGCAGCTTAGTTGCTCTTAGCACAGATACGCAGTATTTT.

This clonotype turned up a few times. CDR3 bases: TGTGCCAGCAGCTTAGGGTCAGAGATTACTCCTTATCAGCCCCAGCATTTT. Amino acid sequence: CASSLGSEITPYQPQHF. V is TRBV7-2 and J is TRBJ1-5; D gene ambiguous. V lost 1 base and J lost 5, with 18 bases in between. In germline, CDR1 is SGHTA, CDR2 FQGNSA. This CDR3 is built from 17 residues.

This chain joins TRBV18 and TRBJ2-7; 8 bases align to TRBD1. The CDR3 totals 13 residues. The germline V gene encodes CDR1 KGHSH and CDR2 LQKENI. Trimming removed 3 bases from V and 5 bases from J; junction bases left unmatched: 3. The CDR3 DNA follows: TGTGCCAGCTCACCCAACAGGGGGGACGAGCAGTACTTC. Its protein is CASSPNRGDEQYF.

This clonotype has ten or more counts. CDR3 DNA sequence: TGTGCCAGCAGTTTACTAGCGGGTAGCAATGAGCAGTTCTTC. Translating it yields CASSLLAGSNEQFF. The chain recombines TRBV7-3 with TRBJ2-1; 9 nucleotides line up with TRBD2. Germline values: CDR1 SGHTA, CDR2 FQGTGA. Unmatched junction bases numbered 6, after V lost 6 bases and J lost 6 bases. The CDR3 length is 14 residues.